A single sample gave rise to the 20 T cell receptor beta chains below, sequenced in a study of T cells after yellow fever vaccination. A single record per CDR3 protein comes from TCRdb applying MiXCR to the 5' RACE reads. Here the sample spans hundreds of thousands of distinct CDR3 sequences, around 4.9% being singletons. The specimen comprised CD4+ T cells sorted from PBMCs, sampled on the day of the yellow fever booster vaccination. The receptors here all came from a man in his late teens or twenties who received the YFV17D yellow fever vaccine.

This clonotype has only a few counts. The chain employs TRBV5-6 and TRBJ2-5; TRBD2 matches 10 bases. Germline CDR1 is SGHDT and CDR2 is YYEEEE. The CDR3 is 16 residues long. V trimming: 2 bases; J trimming: 1 base; junction bases outside the gene matches: 5. CDR3 coding DNA: TGTGCCAGCAGCTTTCTGCCTAGCGGGGGCCAAGAGACCCAGTACTTC. Encoded protein: CASSFLPSGGQETQYF.

The chain links TRBV20-1 to TRBJ1-5; 9 nucleotides match TRBD1. Trimming cost V 5 bases and J 2 bases; bases outside gene matches: 4. This CDR3 has 14 amino acids. Germline loops: CDR1 DFQATT, CDR2 SNEGSKA (reference sequence). The CDR3 DNA reads TGCAGTGCTGCAAGGACAGGGGGCAATCAGCCCCAGCATTTT. Protein sequence: CSAARTGGNQPQHF.

The gene calls are TRBV7-8 and TRBJ1-5, with 8 bases matching TRBD1. The CDR3 consists of 16 residues. Germline V CDR1 and CDR2: SGHVS, FQNEAQ. The V and J ends lost 5 bases and 0 bases, in that order; junction bases with no gene match: 6. CDR3 protein: CASSDNRGFSNQPQHF. In DNA form, the CDR3 reads TGTGCCAGCAGCGATAACAGGGGGTTTAGCAATCAGCCCCAGCATTTT.

This clonotype was counted at least ten times. CDR3 region: CSARWRGATYEQYF. The DNA for the CDR3 is TGCAGTGCTAGGTGGCGGGGGGCTACCTACGAGCAGTACTTC. The J gene is TRBJ2-7, the V gene TRBV20-1; 8 positions match TRBD2. This CDR3 has 14 residues. V dropped 3 bases and J dropped 2; count of bases not matched to a gene: 6. Germline V CDR1 and CDR2: DFQATT, SNEGSKA (reference sequence).

Ten or more counts support this clonotype. The rearrangement uses TRBV12-3 or TRBV12-4 and TRBJ1-5; maybe TRBD1 (6 bases). V shed 6 bases and J shed 1 base, with 10 bases lying between them. The CDR3 is 14 amino acids. CDR3 nucleotide sequence: TGTGCCAGCAGCCTCGGACAGAGCAATCAGCCCCAGCATTTT. Translation gives CASSLGQSNQPQHF.

This clonotype has just a few counts. This rearrangement joins TRBV7-2 to TRBJ2-5; 7 bases align to TRBD2. Looked up from germline, CDR1 is SGHTA and CDR2 is FQGNSA. V dropped 5 bases and J dropped 1; count of bases not matched to a gene: 10. This CDR3 spans 16 amino acids. Here the CDR3 DNA reads TGTGCCAGCAGCCCTTGGGCCTCGGGGGGCCAAGAGACCCAGTACTTC. Protein: CASSPWASGGQETQYF.

This clonotype was picked up a small number of times. CDR3 sequence (DNA): TGTGCCAGCTTGGAGAGGAGCGGGGACAATGAGCAGTTCTTC. It specifies CASLERSGDNEQFF. V is TRBV12-3 or TRBV12-4 and J is TRBJ2-1; 7 positions match TRBD2. The CDR3 totals 14 residues. J gave up 5 bases and V 8 bases, and 9 bases lay outside the gene matches.

This clonotype showed up just a few times. V usage is TRBV4-1 and J usage is TRBJ2-2; 7 nucleotides align to TRBD1. The junction had 5 bases not matched to a gene; V was cut back by 5 bases and J by 5 bases. The CDR3 is 14 residues long. Germline CDR1 and CDR2: MGHRA and YSYEKL. Here the CDR3 reads CASSGPTGTGELFF. The CDR3 bases are TGCGCCAGCAGCGGACCGACAGGGACCGGGGAGCTGTTTTTT.

V is TRBV10-3 and J is TRBJ2-7, with 10 positions matching TRBD1. V trimming: 9 bases; J trimming: 4 bases; junction bases outside the gene matches: 9. The CDR3 loop spans 14 amino acids. CDR1 is ENHRY and CDR2 is SYGVKD in the germline V gene. CDR3 sequence (DNA): TGTGCCATTCGAGGAGGGGACAGGGGATACGAGCAGTACTTC. Its protein is CAIRGGDRGYEQYF.

The rearrangement joins TRBV5-1 to TRBJ1-3; 7 bases are a match to TRBD1. V was pared by 4 bases and J by 2 bases, with 6 bases of the junction left unmatched. Germline V gene sequence: CDR1 SGHRS, CDR2 YFSETQ. This CDR3 has 15 amino acids. This CDR3 reads CASSINRGAGNTIYF. The CDR3 DNA follows: TGCGCCAGCAGCATCAACAGGGGCGCTGGAAACACCATATATTTT.

This clonotype has a count of ten or more. The V gene is TRBV28, the J gene TRBJ2-5, with TRBD1 identical over 10 bases. The CDR3 runs 20 residues. Germline lookup yields CDR1 MDHEN and CDR2 SYDVKM. With 6 bases clipped from V and 5 bases from J, the junction kept 24 bases outside the gene matches. CDR3 region: CASRGYGRFQDRGNGETQYF. CDR3 nucleotide sequence: TGTGCCAGCAGGGGATACGGGCGTTTCCAGGACAGGGGGAATGGTGAGACCCAGTACTTC.

The chain links TRBV7-2 to TRBJ2-5; D is unclear. Per the germline V gene, CDR1 is SGHTA and CDR2 is FQGNSA. This CDR3 is built from 16 residues. The germline V and J ends were trimmed by 5 bases and 4 bases, with 20 bases remaining between them. In nucleotides, the CDR3 is TGTGCCAGCAGCCCAGCCCGGTCGGTTTTGGGAGAGACCCAGTACTTC. Translation: CASSPARSVLGETQYF.

This clonotype was detected many times. The chain joins TRBV12-3 or TRBV12-4 to TRBJ2-5, with D maybe TRBD1 (6 bases). CDR3 length: 16 amino acids. Between the trimmed V and J ends, which lost 1 base and 5 bases, there was a span of 17 bases. DNA for the CDR3: TGTGCCAGCAGTTTAGTTGTTGGGGGCCTAGAGGAGACCCAGTACTTC. It codes for CASSLVVGGLEETQYF.

This clonotype appeared a few times. CDR3 in amino acids: CASSIRSGVSTDTQYF. The CDR3 DNA sequence: TGTGCCAGCAGCATCCGTAGCGGGGTGAGCACAGATACGCAGTATTTT. V and J are TRBV7-9 and TRBJ2-3; 8 nucleotides line up with TRBD2. J was trimmed by 0 bases and V by 5 bases; bases with no gene match: 7. This CDR3 comprises 16 residues. Germline loops: CDR1 SEHNR, CDR2 FQNEAQ (reference sequence).

This clonotype has more than one count but fewer than ten. This chain joins TRBV10-3 and TRBJ1-2, with 7 bases fitting TRBD1. V was clipped by 6 bases and J by 3 bases; unmatched bases: 7. CDR3 length equals 14 residues. Germline CDR1 is ENHRY and CDR2 is SYGVKD. CDR3 nucleotides: TGTGCCATCAGCTCCGGGACAGCGGACTATGGCTACACCTTC. Translation gives CAISSGTADYGYTF.

This clonotype has only a few counts. CDR3 sequence (DNA): TGTGCCAGCAGCCCCCGTCCAGGACGAGGGGACGAGCAGTACTTC. Encoded protein: CASSPRPGRGDEQYF. The chain carries TRBV7-3 and TRBJ2-7; D is perhaps TRBD1 or TRBD2 (5 bases each). This CDR3 contains 15 residues. CDR1 and CDR2 from the germline V gene are SGHTA and FQGTGA. With 5 bases removed from V and 5 bases from J, the gap between germline ends came to 19 bases.

This clonotype has ten or more counts. This sequence joins TRBV5-6 and TRBJ2-6, with TRBD2 as a possible D gene (6 bases). Germline CDR1 reads SGHDT; CDR2 reads YYEEEE. The V gene lost 4 bases and the J gene lost 4 bases, with 12 bases spanning the gap. The CDR3 totals 15 residues. The CDR3 coding sequence is TGTGCCAGCAGCCTGGGACTGTCAGGGGCCAACGTCCTGACTTTC. Protein product: CASSLGLSGANVLTF.

Only a few counts were recorded for this clonotype. V usage is TRBV7-9 and J usage is TRBJ2-3; possible D gene TRBD2, 5 bases. Germline V lookup: CDR1 SEHNR, CDR2 FQNEAQ (reference sequence). With 8 bases removed from V and 1 base from J, the gap between germline ends came to 16 bases. The CDR3 has 15 residues. CDR3 DNA: TGTGCCAGCTTTAAGTCGGGAACGGGCACAGATACGCAGTATTTT. Its translation is CASFKSGTGTDTQYF.

This clonotype was seen repeatedly, ten times or more. This chain links TRBV5-1 with TRBJ2-3; D call uncertain. The germline gives CDR1 SGHRS, CDR2 YFSETQ. The ends were cut back, 4 bases at V and 5 bases at J, with 8 bases in the middle. This CDR3 has 12 amino acids. The CDR3 protein is CASSQPQDTQYF. CDR3 sequence (DNA): TGCGCCAGCAGCCAGCCGCAAGATACGCAGTATTTT.

This clonotype was seen only a few times. The chain carries TRBV28 and TRBJ1-6; D is undetermined. V was cut by 2 bases and J by 0 bases, with 11 bases left in between. CDR3 length equals 17 residues. CDR1 is MDHEN and CDR2 is SYDVKM in the germline V gene. The CDR3 protein is CASSLPAEGSYNSPLHF. The CDR3, as DNA: TGTGCCAGCAGTTTACCGGCGGAGGGCTCCTATAATTCACCCCTCCACTTT.